These 14 T cell receptor beta chains were sequenced from one sample in a study of cytomegalovirus exposure and HLA in healthy donors. With 60 Vbeta and 13 Jbeta primers, the PCR was carried out. TCRdb keeps only in-frame clones here, not all; method: immunoSEQ multiplex PCR. The sample shows around 86,000 clones, about three quarters of them seen only once. The specimen was PBMCs. All receptors derive from a man over 45 in good health and CMV-seropositive.

This clone is a singleton in its sample. V usage is TRBV19 and J usage is TRBJ2-1; 8 nucleotides match TRBD2. Trimming at V came to 5 bases and at J to 4 bases, leaving 10 bases not matched to a gene. Germline loops: CDR1 LNHDA, CDR2 SQIVND (reference sequence). The CDR3 sequence is 16 residues long. DNA of the CDR3: TGTGCCAGTAGTGTTCTCGAGGCGGGAGGATACAATGAGCAGTTCTTC. The encoded protein is CASSVLEAGGYNEQFF.

This chain uses TRBV5-1 with TRBJ1-1; the match to TRBD1 covers 10 bases. Losses at the gene ends were 3 bases for V and 3 bases for J; bases not matched to a gene: 8. The CDR3 contains 16 residues. Germline assignment: CDR1 SGHRS and CDR2 YFSETQ. DNA of the CDR3: TGCGCCAGCAGCTCGATGATCGGGACAGGGGACACTGAAGCTTTCTTT. It codes for CASSSMIGTGDTEAFF.

A single count supports this clone. The chain employs TRBV6-4 and TRBJ1-1; no reliable D call. Germline CDR1 and CDR2: MRHNA and SNTAGT. This CDR3 is 14 amino acids long. V shed 1 base and J shed 1 base, with 7 bases lying between them. CDR3 amino acids: CASSDYSKNTEAFF. CDR3 nucleotides: TGTGCCAGCAGTGACTACAGCAAGAACACTGAAGCTTTCTTT.

V and J are TRBV29-1 and TRBJ2-7, with 10 bases aligning to TRBD1. This CDR3 has 12 amino acids. Germline V gene lookup returns CDR1 SQVTM and CDR2 ANQGSEA. Losses at the gene ends were 7 bases for V and 2 bases for J; bases not matched to a gene: 2. This CDR3 reads CSGGQGTYEQYF. The DNA of the CDR3 is TGCAGCGGGGGACAGGGGACCTACGAGCAGTACTTC.

DNA of the CDR3: TGCGCCAGCAGCCAATTTAGCGGGACTCCTTCCTACGAGCAGTACTTC. Translation: CASSQFSGTPSYEQYF. The chain has TRBV4-3 and TRBJ2-7; the match to TRBD2 covers 8 bases. Germline V gene data show CDR1 as LGHNA and CDR2 as YSLEER. The V gene end was trimmed by 2 bases and the J gene end by 1 base; junction bases not matched to a gene: 7. The CDR3 totals 16 residues.

The V and J genes are TRBV5-1 and TRBJ1-4; maybe TRBD1 (6 bases). The germline V gene has CDR1 SGHRS and CDR2 YFSETQ. V was pared by 0 bases and J by 1 base, with 19 bases between. The CDR3 runs 19 residues. The CDR3 DNA follows: TGCGCCAGCAGCTTGGGAATTGGGGGGGCCAGTCTAACTAATGAAAAACTGTTTTTT. It translates to CASSLGIGGASLTNEKLFF.

The chain has TRBV29-1 and TRBJ2-3; tentatively, D is TRBD2 (5 bases). The V end lost 3 bases, the J end lost 5 bases, and 9 bases lay between the germline ends. The CDR3 sequence is 12 residues long. Germline CDR1 is SQVTM and CDR2 is ANQGSEA. The CDR3 DNA is TGCAGCGTTGAGCCACTAGGAGATACGCAGTATTTT. This gives the protein CSVEPLGDTQYF.

J is TRBJ1-1 and V is TRBV7-3; TRBD1 might be the D (6 bases). CDR3 length: 16 residues. Germline V CDR1 and CDR2: SGHTA, FQGTGA. Trimming took off 2 bases at V and 0 bases at J, with 13 bases between the two ends. The CDR3 is CASSLFGGALNTEAFF. The CDR3 DNA reads TGTGCCAGCAGCTTATTTGGGGGGGCCCTGAACACTGAAGCTTTCTTT.

V is TRBV5-6 and J is TRBJ2-3, with 14 bases lining up with TRBD2. The CDR3 runs 18 residues. Germline lookup yields CDR1 SGHDT and CDR2 YYEEEE. V gave up 1 base and J gave up 3 bases; unmatched junction bases: 7. The CDR3 reads CASSLRWTSGRFTDTQYF. In DNA, the CDR3 is TGTGCCAGCAGCTTGAGGTGGACTAGCGGGAGGTTTACAGATACGCAGTATTTT.

The chain has TRBV6-1 and TRBJ1-1, with 10 bases that match TRBD1. Losses at the gene ends were 8 bases for V and 5 bases for J; bases not matched to a gene: 5. Germline CDR1 is MNHNS and CDR2 is SASEGT. This CDR3 spans 13 amino acids. The CDR3 loop reads CASGDRGETEAFF. In nucleotides, the CDR3 is TGTGCCAGCGGGGACAGGGGAGAGACTGAAGCTTTCTTT.

This clone has only one observation. V is TRBV11-2 and J is TRBJ2-7; no clear D gene. This CDR3 region has 16 residues. Germline V gives CDR1 SGHAT, CDR2 FQNNGV. Trimming stripped 1 base from V and 0 bases from J, with 13 bases between. The chain's CDR3 is CASSLVEPPLSYEQYF. For the CDR3, the DNA is TGTGCCAGCAGCTTAGTTGAGCCCCCCCTCTCCTACGAGCAGTACTTC.

This sequence joins TRBV5-4 and TRBJ2-1; TRBD2 matches 8 bases. This CDR3 contains 14 residues. The V gene's germline CDR1 is SGHNT and CDR2 YYREEE (reference sequence). The CDR3 reads CAVFAGGSYNEQFF. The CDR3 DNA sequence: TGTGCAGTCTTTGCGGGGGGCTCCTACAATGAGCAGTTCTTC. Drawing the rest from reference TRBV5-4 and TRBJ2-1, the complete variable domain is ETGVTQSPTHLIKTRGQQVTLRCSSQSGHNTVSWYQQALGQGPQFIFQYYREEENGRGNFPPRFSGLQFPNYSSELNVNALELDDSALYLCAVFAGGSYNEQFFGPGTRLTVL.

V gene TRBV4-2 combines with J gene TRBJ2-3; a possible D gene is TRBD1 (6 bases). The CDR3 runs to 15 residues. Trimming removed 0 bases at V and 2 bases at J, with 9 bases between. Germline V CDR1 and CDR2: LGHNA, YNFKEQ. In DNA, the CDR3 is TGTGCCAGCAGCCAAGAGGGGGCTCCCACAGATACGCAGTATTTT. Protein sequence: CASSQEGAPTDTQYF.

The rearrangement uses TRBV14 and TRBJ2-1; D unresolved. V shed 1 base and J shed 5 bases, with 12 bases lying between them. CDR3 length: 15 amino acids. CDR1 and CDR2 from the germline V gene are SGHDN and FVKESK. The CDR3, as DNA: TGTGCCAGCAGCCAAGTATCCGGGTTGCACAATGAGCAGTTCTTC. Translated, it gives CASSQVSGLHNEQFF.